The following is a T cell receptor beta chain sequence with its context. Antigen unknown. The data were taken from a study of cytomegalovirus exposure and HLA in healthy donors. About the research overall: Approximately 200 million T cells yielded around 120 million unique TCR beta sequences in earlier analysis. Most donors, 70% to 85% of a few hundred genotyped, fell in the Caucasian-associated ancestry cluster. Whole-study results and caveats: Later analysis suggested most CMV-associated TCR beta chains were HLA-restricted.

Primers for the PCR totalled 60 Vbeta and 13 Jbeta. The data were produced by immunoSEQ multiplex PCR, yet TCRdb's version contains in-frame clones alone and is incomplete. This sample's table reports 170,000 or so clones. The CDR3 totals 11 residues. The V and J ends lost 9 bases and 5 bases, in that order; junction bases with no gene match: 2. Looked up from germline, CDR1 is MNHNY and CDR2 is SVGAGI (reference sequence). The receptor's source is a young man in good health and CMV-seronegative. Material: PBMCs. The rearrangement joins TRBV6-6 to TRBJ1-2; 8 bases fit TRBD1. CDR3 residues: CASTGGYGYTF. The CDR3 coding sequence is TGTGCCAGTACAGGGGGATATGGCTACACCTTC.